This record concerns one T cell receptor beta chain sequence. The target antigen is unknown. CDR1 and CDR2 (germline): LGHNA, YNFKEQ. CDR3 size: 15 residues. The V gene end was trimmed by 4 bases and the J gene end by 7 bases; junction bases not matched to a gene: 7. A multiplex PCR was run with 60 Vbeta primers and 13 Jbeta primers. Sequencing used immunoSEQ multiplex PCR; TCRdb keeps in-frame clones, though not all of them. The sample lists roughly 93,000 clones; under 80% were seen once. The data derive from a study of cytomegalovirus exposure and HLA in healthy donors. Regarding the study as a whole: Productive status was seen about 87% or about 30% of the time for most TCR beta V segments in an earlier analysis. As was reported, the classifier diagnosed cytomegalovirus status with high specificity and sensitivity.

Sequenced sample: PBMCs. The receptor comes from a male donor in good health and CMV-seronegative. V and J are TRBV4-2 and TRBJ2-1, with 10 bases matching TRBD2. The CDR3 DNA is TGTGCCAGCAGCCGGACTAGCGGTTCGTCTAATGAGCAGTTCTTC. This gives the protein CASSRTSGSSNEQFF.